These 25 T cell receptor beta chains share one sample of origin, sequenced in a study of shared clonotypes between healthy human individuals (TCRdb year 2020). Libraries were built with the immunoSEQ multiplex PCR assay. TCRdb limited this immuneACCESS table to in-frame rearrangements with V and J called. A share of clones is missing; checked studies link under half to unresolved V genes, and the rest is unexplained. Recorded for this sample are around 120,000 clones; around 71% of them occurred a single time. Of the sample, about 25% is held by the ten largest clones. Specimen: memory CD8+ T cells sorted from blood. According to the study, the label for this sample's cell subset or site signals: CD45RO+ cells pooled with CCR7-negative TemRA cells. The receptors were gathered from a woman in her 30s in good health.

Points on this clone: A single base is all that separates this from a far larger clone, so a read error is likely. The V and J genes are TRBV6-1 and TRBJ2-7, with D hard to call. The CDR3 extends over 11 amino acids. Trimming left V 1 base short and J 3 bases short, with 1 base between. The V gene's germline CDR1 is MNHNS and CDR2 SASEGT. Written as DNA, the CDR3 is TGTGCCAGCAGTGAAGACTACGAGCAGTACTTC. This translates into CASSEDYEQYF.

The chain is built from TRBV2 and TRBJ2-7, with TRBD2 matching 11 bases. CDR3 length: 15 amino acids. Germline V gene data show CDR1 as SNHLY and CDR2 as FYNNEI. Trimming took 4 bases from V and 2 from J; bases not matched to a gene: 4. The CDR3 region is CASSVLAGVPYEQYF. CDR3 nucleotides: TGTGCCAGCAGTGTACTAGCGGGAGTCCCCTACGAGCAGTACTTC.

The V call is TRBV4-2, the J call TRBJ2-7; D call uncertain. Germline CDR1 is LGHNA and CDR2 is YNFKEQ. CDR3 length equals 15 residues. V lost 1 base and J 0 bases, leaving 10 bases between the germline ends. In DNA form, the CDR3 reads TGTGCCAGCAGCCAAGCAGGAATAAACTCCTACGAGCAGTACTTC. It specifies CASSQAGINSYEQYF.

This chain links TRBV6-6 with TRBJ1-2; D is possibly TRBD1 (5 bases). CDR3 length equals 13 residues. Germline CDR1 and CDR2: MNHNY and SVGAGI (reference sequence). Trimming took 5 bases from V and 10 from J, leaving 17 bases between them. The CDR3 nucleotides are TGTGCCAGCAGTGCGACCGGGGCACACCTCTACACCTTC. Its translation: CASSATGAHLYTF.

This clone came up a few times. The rearrangement uses TRBV27 and TRBJ1-2; possible D gene TRBD1, 6 bases. The CDR3 consists of 13 residues. The germline CDR1 and CDR2 sequences are MNHEY and SMNVEV (reference sequence). Trimming stripped 4 bases from V and 7 bases from J, with 13 bases between. In DNA form, the CDR3 reads TGTGCCAGCAGTTCAACGGGACACCTTGGCTACACCTTC. Protein: CASSSTGHLGYTF.

The V and J genes are TRBV13 and TRBJ2-3; the D is unclear. This CDR3 comprises 11 residues. V was cut by 1 base and J by 5 bases, with 1 base left in between. CDR1 PRHDT and CDR2 FYEKMQ come from the germline V gene (reference sequence). The CDR3 DNA reads as TGTGCCAGCAGCTTAGAAGATACGCAGTATTTT. Translation gives CASSLEDTQYF. Full variable domain (outside the CDR3, taken from reference TRBV13 and TRBJ2-3): AAGVIQSPRHLIKEKRETATLKCYPIPRHDTVYWYQQGPGQDPQFLISFYEKMQSDKGSIPDRFSAQQFSDYHSELNMSSLELGDSALYFCASSLEDTQYFGPGTRLTVL.

The chain has TRBV6-1 and TRBJ2-3; 7 bases line up with TRBD1. Germline trimming cut 6 bases from V and 6 bases from J; bases unmatched to any gene: 12. There are 15 residues in the CDR3. CDR1 and CDR2 from the germline V gene are MNHNS and SASEGT. CDR3 region: CASSVGQFHRDTQYF. In DNA form, the CDR3 reads TGTGCCAGCAGCGTGGGACAGTTCCATCGTGATACGCAGTATTTT.

The chain is built from TRBV5-1 and TRBJ2-2, with D perhaps TRBD2 (5 bases). V was clipped by 4 bases and J by 0 bases, with 13 bases between them. Germline CDR1 SGHRS, CDR2 YFSETQ. The CDR3 is 16 amino acids. The CDR3 DNA follows: TGCGCCAGCAGCGGCCCGAGGGCCTCGAACACCGGGGAGCTGTTTTTT. Amino acid sequence: CASSGPRASNTGELFF.

V gene TRBV6-6 combines with J gene TRBJ2-7, with D tentatively TRBD1 or TRBD2 (5 bases each). CDR3 length: 16 residues. V was shortened by 4 bases and J by 5 bases, with 21 bases between the two germline ends. The germline CDR1 and CDR2 sequences are MNHNY and SVGAGI (reference sequence). The CDR3 loop reads CASSSPGLGDVHEQYF. Here the CDR3 DNA reads TGTGCCAGCAGTTCCCCCGGCTTGGGGGATGTGCACGAGCAGTACTTC.

The chain couples TRBV11-3 to TRBJ1-2; D is undetermined. The CDR3 runs to 15 residues. Germline CDR1 and CDR2: SGHNT and YENEEA. V was shortened by 1 base and J by 4 bases, with 13 bases between the two germline ends. CDR3 DNA sequence: TGTGCCAGCAGCTTAGCCTTTTTGGGTGGCTATGGCTACACCTTC. It translates to CASSLAFLGGYGYTF.

This clone came up once. The CDR3 DNA is TGTGCCAGCAGTTTCCCCCAGGGGGTGGTTTATTGGCATGAGCAGTTCTTC. Its translation: CASSFPQGVVYWHEQFF. The rearrangement links TRBV28 to TRBJ2-1, with 7 bases that match TRBD1. The ends lost 3 bases at V and 8 bases at J; junction bases unmatched: 16. The germline V gene encodes CDR1 MDHEN and CDR2 SYDVKM. This CDR3 comprises 17 residues.

This chain links TRBV27 with TRBJ2-7; 7 nucleotides match TRBD2. The CDR3 runs to 21 residues. The V gene's germline CDR1 is MNHEY and CDR2 SMNVEV (reference sequence). The V and J ends lost 5 bases and 0 bases, in that order; junction bases with no gene match: 25. The CDR3 sequence is CASSPSTVGLAEPGPSYEQYF. The DNA of the CDR3 is TGTGCCAGCAGTCCATCCACTGTCGGCCTAGCGGAGCCCGGACCCTCCTACGAGCAGTACTTC.

The chain carries TRBV28 and TRBJ2-7; the D is unclear. The ends were cut back, 7 bases at V and 4 bases at J, with 17 bases in the middle. This CDR3 has 14 amino acids. CDR1 is MDHEN, CDR2 SYDVKM, per germline. The CDR3 sequence: CASILSHHPYEQYF. The DNA for the CDR3 is TGTGCCAGCATTCTGTCACATCACCCGTACGAGCAGTACTTC.

The chain carries TRBV7-3 and TRBJ2-1; tentative D call: TRBD2 (5 bases). Trimming left V 5 bases short and J 6 bases short, with 11 bases between. This CDR3 is built from 13 residues. Germline CDR1 reads SGHTA; CDR2 reads FQGTGA. The CDR3 region is CASSRGLFNEQFF. The CDR3, as DNA: TGTGCCAGCAGCCGAGGGCTCTTCAATGAGCAGTTCTTC.

The gene calls are TRBV11-2 and TRBJ1-1; D is uncertain. CDR3 length equals 13 residues. Trimming took off 2 bases at V and 4 bases at J, with 8 bases between the two ends. Germline V gene data show CDR1 as SGHAT and CDR2 as FQNNGV. CDR3 protein: CASSLQLGTEAFF. As DNA, the CDR3 is TGTGCCAGCAGCTTACAGCTGGGCACTGAAGCTTTCTTT.

The V gene is TRBV14, the J gene TRBJ2-1; D gene ambiguous. Germline loops: CDR1 SGHDN, CDR2 FVKESK. The CDR3 is 12 residues long. V lost 4 bases and J 10 bases, leaving 11 bases between the germline ends. In DNA, the CDR3 is TGTGCCAGCAGCCTTTTCGGCGGAGAGCAGTTCTTC. Translated, it gives CASSLFGGEQFF. Full variable domain (remainder filled in from reference TRBV14 and TRBJ2-1): EAGVTQFPSHSVIEKGQTVTLRCDPISGHDNLYWYRRVMGKEIKFLLHFVKESKQDESGMPNNRFLAERTGGTYSTLKVQPAELEDSGVYFCASSLFGGEQFFGPGTRLTVL.

V usage is TRBV9 and J usage is TRBJ1-2; D ambiguous. Germline CDR1 and CDR2: SGDLS and YYNGEE. The CDR3 is 13 amino acids. Trimming took off 1 base at V and 8 bases at J, with 12 bases between the two ends. The CDR3, as DNA: TGTGCCAGCAGCGTACCCCCGGGTGGCGGCTACACCTTC. Amino acids: CASSVPPGGGYTF.

J is TRBJ1-1 and V is TRBV10-3, with D possibly being TRBD1 (5 bases). CDR3 length: 13 residues. Trimming removed 9 bases from V and 1 base from J, with 12 bases in between. CDR1 ENHRY and CDR2 SYGVKD come from the germline V gene. Here the CDR3 DNA reads TGTGCCATTTGGGAGAGGGGGAACACTGAAGCTTTCTTT. Protein product: CAIWERGNTEAFF.

This clone was seen only a few times. The genes are TRBV27 and TRBJ1-1; 8 nucleotides align to TRBD1. The germline V gene has CDR1 MNHEY and CDR2 SMNVEV (reference sequence). The V gene end was trimmed by 2 bases and the J gene end by 0 bases; junction bases not matched to a gene: 11. The CDR3 length is 18 residues. Written as DNA, the CDR3 is TGTGCCAGCAGTTTAAATTATTGGGACAGGACCATGAACACTGAAGCTTTCTTT. Translating gives CASSLNYWDRTMNTEAFF.

The chain employs TRBV27 and TRBJ2-7; no definite D call. CDR1 and CDR2 from the germline V gene are MNHEY and SMNVEV (reference sequence). Between the trimmed V and J ends, which lost 6 bases and 3 bases, there was a span of 9 bases. The CDR3 sequence is 12 residues long. DNA of the CDR3: TGTGCCAGCAGAAGTCTGAACTACGAGCAGTACTTC. As protein: CASRSLNYEQYF.

This clone appeared a few times. The CDR3 region is CATSRDTGAAETQYF. The CDR3, as DNA: TGTGCCACCAGCAGAGATACGGGAGCCGCAGAGACCCAGTACTTC. V and J are TRBV15 and TRBJ2-5; TRBD2 might be the D (6 bases). CDR1 is LNHNV and CDR2 is YYDKDF in the germline V gene (reference sequence). Trimming took off 0 bases at V and 4 bases at J, with 12 bases between the two ends. This CDR3 region has 15 residues.

The chain links TRBV5-6 to TRBJ2-1, with TRBD2 as a possible D gene (6 bases). CDR3 length: 16 amino acids. The germline V gene encodes CDR1 SGHDT and CDR2 YYEEEE. Trimming left V 7 bases short and J 6 bases short, with 23 bases between. The CDR3 bases are TGTGCCAGCGGCAGCTTCTACCGGGAGAAAGTCAATGAGCAGTTCTTC. It is translated as CASGSFYREKVNEQFF.

The chain joins TRBV6-5 to TRBJ1-1; D possibly corresponds to TRBD1 (6 bases). CDR3 length equals 14 residues. Per the germline V gene, CDR1 is MNHEY and CDR2 is SVGAGI. Trimming took 4 bases from V and 2 from J, leaving 11 bases between them. CDR3 region: CASSSLTGNTEAFF. CDR3 sequence (DNA): TGTGCCAGCAGTTCCCTGACAGGTAACACTGAAGCTTTCTTT.

This clone was observed many times. The chain recombines TRBV2 with TRBJ2-7; possible D gene TRBD2, 6 bases. With 6 bases removed from V and 2 bases from J, the gap between germline ends came to 11 bases. This CDR3 has 13 amino acids. Germline V lookup: CDR1 SNHLY, CDR2 FYNNEI. CDR3 region: CASRTSIAYEQYF. As DNA, the CDR3 is TGTGCCAGCAGGACTAGTATAGCCTACGAGCAGTACTTC.

This clone has just a few counts. V and J are TRBV4-1 and TRBJ1-5, with D tentatively TRBD1 (5 bases). V lost 5 bases and J lost 5, with 10 bases in between. Germline loops: CDR1 MGHRA, CDR2 YSYEKL. The CDR3 length is 13 residues. In DNA form, the CDR3 reads TGCGCCAGCAGCGAAGGGGTACATCAGCCCCAGCATTTT. Translating it yields CASSEGVHQPQHF.